This record looks at one T cell receptor (beta chain) sequence and its context. The antigen remains unidentified. Sequencing was performed with immunoSEQ multiplex PCR; in TCRdb, only in-frame clones are kept and a portion is missing. The table lists tens of thousands of clones, about 88% of them singletons. The source of the sample is a study of T cell responses to AZD1222 COVID-19 vaccine. V was cut by 2 bases and J by 3 bases, with 7 bases left in between. Germline V CDR1 and CDR2: MNHEY, SVGAGI. The CDR3 covers 13 residues. General study findings and limits: Targeting of unmutated variant regions was reportedly seen in nearly half of spike-specific TCRs. Most donors were white British, females outnumbered males, and clonal diversity was possibly underestimated. Across spike, vaccine-associated CD4 TCRs were found, dominant at 160-218 and 743-854. Only five to seven AZD1222 recipients tested seropositive at baseline.

Sequenced here: peripheral blood, sampled 28 days after the second AZD1222 dose. The clonotype originates from an adult who received the AZD1222 COVID-19 vaccine. The chain has TRBV6-5 and TRBJ1-2; D unclear. In DNA, the CDR3 is TGTGCCAGCAGTTACAGGACGGACTATGGCTACACCTTC. Translation: CASSYRTDYGYTF.